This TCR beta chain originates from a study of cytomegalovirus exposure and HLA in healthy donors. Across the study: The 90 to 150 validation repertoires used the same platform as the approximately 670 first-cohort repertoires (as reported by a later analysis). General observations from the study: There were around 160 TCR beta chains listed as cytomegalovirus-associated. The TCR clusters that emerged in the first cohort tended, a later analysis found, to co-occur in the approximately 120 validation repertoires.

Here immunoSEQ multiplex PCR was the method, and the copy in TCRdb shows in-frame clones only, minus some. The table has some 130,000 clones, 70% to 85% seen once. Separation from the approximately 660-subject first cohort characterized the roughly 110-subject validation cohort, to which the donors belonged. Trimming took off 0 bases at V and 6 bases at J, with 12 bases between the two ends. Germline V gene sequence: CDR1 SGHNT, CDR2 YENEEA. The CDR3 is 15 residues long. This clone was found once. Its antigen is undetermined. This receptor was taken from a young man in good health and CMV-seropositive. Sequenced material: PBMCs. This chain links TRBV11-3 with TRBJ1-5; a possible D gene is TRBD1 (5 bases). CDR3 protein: CASSLERGGCQPQHF. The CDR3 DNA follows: TGTGCCAGCAGCTTAGAAAGGGGTGGGTGTCAGCCCCAGCATTTT.